Ten or more counts support the clone carrying this TCR beta chain. Its antigen remains unknown. This entry belongs to a study of T cells in Graves' hyperthyroidism and ophthalmopathy. Study-wide findings and caveats: The model foresaw ophthalmopathy a median about 6.5 months prior to onset. Most thyroid clonotypes with frequency above 0.001 were detected in blood.

The authors took PBMCs from 10 ml fresh peripheral blood. There were TCR beta CDR3 regions amplified from RNA transcripts. In the first-round RT-PCR of the TCR CDR3, the HTBI primer set was used. TCRdb reprocessed the multiplex PCR reads with MiXCR, giving one entry per CDR3 protein. The sample yields about 270,000 distinct CDR3 sequences, 13% to 15% seen once. CDR1 is SEHNR, CDR2 FQNEAQ, per germline (reference sequence). CDR3 length: 13 residues. V was pared by 1 base and J by 7 bases, with 10 bases between. The chain couples TRBV7-9 to TRBJ2-5, with D unresolved. The sequenced sample was blood. The clonotype comes from a woman between 50 and 59 years old with Graves' hyperthyroidism that later progressed to Graves' ophthalmopathy. The CDR3: CASSLGTKRTQYF. In nucleotides, the CDR3 is TGTGCCAGCAGCTTAGGGACGAAGAGGACCCAGTACTTC.